The TCR beta chain described here comes from a study of patients and donors after allogeneic stem cell transplantation. Germline V gene data show CDR1 as MNHEY and CDR2 as SVGEGT. V lost 2 bases and J lost 2; bases outside the gene matches: 9. The CDR3 has 19 residues. One entry per CDR3 protein, called by TCRdb with MiXCR from the RT-PCR reads. The sample contains about a million distinct CDR3 sequences, roughly 18% of which appear only once. This clonotype was observed a handful of times. The V and J genes are TRBV6-2 or TRBV6-3 and TRBJ2-3; TRBD2 agrees at 14 bases. This sequence was found in a human donor who was either an allogeneic HSCT recipient or a stem cell or donor lymphocyte infusion donor (not recorded which). It is not recorded whose cells these are; they may come from a transplant donor. The specimen sequenced was blood, either unsorted or a sorted T cell fraction (not recorded which). The CDR3 is CASSYGLAGGPYPTDTQYF. CDR3 nucleotides: TGTGCCAGCAGTTACGGACTAGCGGGAGGTCCCTACCCCACAGATACGCAGTATTTT.